A selection of T cell receptor beta chains follows, all from one sample in a study of T cell changes during pregnancy in multiple sclerosis. Data came from immunoSEQ multiplex PCR; TCRdb stores just in-frame clones and leaves some out. This table holds about 110,000 clones, around 92% found once. The specimen was peripheral blood, collected after pregnancy. The receptors stem from a female donor with multiple sclerosis, enrolled in a pregnancy study. Both conserved end residues are part of each CDR3. D genes are given only for firm matches. For some rows the clone size is stated as once, few or many, or as a class when expanded; others skip it.

cdr3_nt: TGCGCCAGCAGCTTGGCCGGGAGTGCAATGAACACTGAAGCTTTCTTT
cdr3_aa: CASSLAGSAMNTEAFF
d_call: .
v_call: TRBV5-1
j_call: TRBJ1-1
clone_size: .

cdr3_nt: TGTGCCATAGGACTGGATGGACTAGCTACCGGGGAGCTGTTTTTT
cdr3_aa: CAIGLDGLATGELFF
d_call: TRBD2
v_call: TRBV7-9
j_call: TRBJ2-2
clone_size: .

cdr3_nt: TGTGCCAGCAGCATCCACAGGGGGGTAAGCTCCTACAATGAGCAGTTCTTC
cdr3_aa: CASSIHRGVSSYNEQFF
d_call: TRBD1
v_call: TRBV7-4
j_call: TRBJ2-1
clone_size: .

cdr3_nt: TGTGCCAGCAGTTACGGGGGGGTCGGGGAGACCCAGTACTTC
cdr3_aa: CASSYGGVGETQYF
d_call: TRBD2
v_call: TRBV6-5
j_call: TRBJ2-5
clone_size: .

cdr3_nt: TGTGCCAGCAGTTTAGCGGGACAGGGGGAAACTGAAGCTTTCTTT
cdr3_aa: CASSLAGQGETEAFF
d_call: TRBD1
v_call: TRBV28
j_call: TRBJ1-1
clone_size: .

cdr3_nt: TGCGCCAGCAGCTTACAGGGGAGTAGGGAAAAACTGTTTTTT
cdr3_aa: CASSLQGSREKLFF
d_call: TRBD1
v_call: TRBV5-1
j_call: TRBJ1-4
clone_size: .

cdr3_nt: TGTGCCAGCAGTTTAGGGGCTAGCGGGAGACGGACAGATACGCAGTATTTT
cdr3_aa: CASSLGASGRRTDTQYF
d_call: TRBD2
v_call: TRBV27
j_call: TRBJ2-3
clone_size: .

cdr3_nt: TGTGCCAGCAGCTATTCGCGGGCCCTAGCGGAGGAGACCCAGTACTTC
cdr3_aa: CASSYSRALAEETQYF
d_call: TRBD2
v_call: TRBV7-9
j_call: TRBJ2-5
clone_size: .

cdr3_nt: TGTGCCAGCAGCCGAGCGGGAGGGGGAGATACGCAGTATTTT
cdr3_aa: CASSRAGGGDTQYF
d_call: TRBD2
v_call: TRBV5-4
j_call: TRBJ2-3
clone_size: once

cdr3_nt: TGTGCCAGCAGTTCTGGACAGCTCAAAGCTTTCTTT
cdr3_aa: CASSSGQLKAFF
d_call: .
v_call: TRBV27
j_call: TRBJ1-1
clone_size: .

cdr3_nt: TGTGCCAGCAGTGATCCCAGGGGGCTTCAGCCCCAGCATTTT
cdr3_aa: CASSDPRGLQPQHF
d_call: TRBD1
v_call: TRBV2
j_call: TRBJ1-5
clone_size: .

cdr3_nt: TGTGCCAGCAGCGACAGGTGGGGCAATCAGCCCCAGCATTTT
cdr3_aa: CASSDRWGNQPQHF
d_call: .
v_call: TRBV6-1
j_call: TRBJ1-5
clone_size: .

cdr3_nt: TGTGCCAGTAGTCCTTCCCCCGGGACAGGGCGGCAGACCCAGTACTTC
cdr3_aa: CASSPSPGTGRQTQYF
d_call: TRBD1
v_call: TRBV19
j_call: TRBJ2-5
clone_size: .

cdr3_nt: TGTGCCAGTAGTATATCACAGTCCGGGGGAGAGACCCAGTACTTC
cdr3_aa: CASSISQSGGETQYF
d_call: .
v_call: TRBV19
j_call: TRBJ2-5
clone_size: .

cdr3_nt: TGTGCCAGCAGCCCTGGGACTAGCGGGAGTGGATACAATGAGCAGTTCTTC
cdr3_aa: CASSPGTSGSGYNEQFF
d_call: TRBD2
v_call: TRBV5-4
j_call: TRBJ2-1
clone_size: once

cdr3_nt: TGTGCCACCCATCCTAGCGGGGGCAACATCGGGGAGCTGTTTTTT
cdr3_aa: CATHPSGGNIGELFF
d_call: TRBD2
v_call: TRBV27
j_call: TRBJ2-2
clone_size: .

cdr3_nt: TGTGCCAGCAGCCGCGATCATAGCTCTGGGGCCAACGTCCTGACTTTC
cdr3_aa: CASSRDHSSGANVLTF
d_call: .
v_call: TRBV9
j_call: TRBJ2-6
clone_size: .

cdr3_nt: TGTGCCAGCAGTTTATTGTCAGGGGGCAACTATGGCTACACCTTC
cdr3_aa: CASSLLSGGNYGYTF
d_call: TRBD1
v_call: TRBV28
j_call: TRBJ1-2
clone_size: .

cdr3_nt: TGTGCCAGCAGTTACGAGGGCTCGGGCGTGGGGACCCAGTACTTC
cdr3_aa: CASSYEGSGVGTQYF
d_call: .
v_call: TRBV6-5
j_call: TRBJ2-5
clone_size: .

cdr3_nt: TGTGCCAGCGCGTACAGGGTGGCTGGAAACACCATATATTTT
cdr3_aa: CASAYRVAGNTIYF
d_call: .
v_call: TRBV6-1
j_call: TRBJ1-3
clone_size: .

cdr3_nt: TGTGCCAGCAGCTTCGGACAGTCCTACGAGCAGTACTTC
cdr3_aa: CASSFGQSYEQYF
d_call: .
v_call: TRBV7-6
j_call: TRBJ2-7
clone_size: .

cdr3_nt: TGTGCCAGCAGTCCCGCCCCCGGGGTGGGGGGCTACACCTTC
cdr3_aa: CASSPAPGVGGYTF
d_call: .
v_call: TRBV28
j_call: TRBJ1-2
clone_size: .

cdr3_nt: TGTGCCTGGAGTAAACATAACTATGGCTACACCTTC
cdr3_aa: CAWSKHNYGYTF
d_call: .
v_call: TRBV30
j_call: TRBJ1-2
clone_size: .

cdr3_nt: TGTGCCAGCAGTACGAGCGGGACAGGGCCCGGGGAGCTGTTTTTT
cdr3_aa: CASSTSGTGPGELFF
d_call: TRBD1
v_call: TRBV6-5
j_call: TRBJ2-2
clone_size: .

cdr3_nt: TGCGCCAGCAGCATGGGGACAGGGGGCACTGAAGCTTTCTTT
cdr3_aa: CASSMGTGGTEAFF
d_call: TRBD1
v_call: TRBV5-1
j_call: TRBJ1-1
clone_size: .

cdr3_nt: TGCGCCAGCAGCCTCGGACAGGGGAACACCGGGGAGCTGTTTTTT
cdr3_aa: CASSLGQGNTGELFF
d_call: TRBD1
v_call: TRBV5-1
j_call: TRBJ2-2
clone_size: .

cdr3_nt: TGTGCCAGCAGCGTAGCCCCAGCGGGAGGGCCAAGGGAGCAGTACTTC
cdr3_aa: CASSVAPAGGPREQYF
d_call: TRBD2
v_call: TRBV9
j_call: TRBJ2-7
clone_size: .

cdr3_nt: TGTGCCTGGAGTGTTCCATATTTTACGGGTAATGAAAAACTGTTTTTT
cdr3_aa: CAWSVPYFTGNEKLFF
d_call: .
v_call: TRBV30
j_call: TRBJ1-4
clone_size: .

cdr3_nt: TGTGCCAGCAGCTTCCGGGGGACAGATACGCAGTATTTT
cdr3_aa: CASSFRGTDTQYF
d_call: .
v_call: TRBV5-8
j_call: TRBJ2-3
clone_size: .

cdr3_nt: TGCGCCAGCAGCTTGTACAGGGCTAACGCCGAGCAGTACTTC
cdr3_aa: CASSLYRANAEQYF
d_call: .
v_call: TRBV5-1
j_call: TRBJ2-7
clone_size: once

cdr3_nt: TGTGCCAGCAGCCAGGTAGAGGGCGGACATAATTCACCCCTCCACTTT
cdr3_aa: CASSQVEGGHNSPLHF
d_call: .
v_call: TRBV4-2
j_call: TRBJ1-6
clone_size: .

cdr3_nt: TGTGCCAGCTCACCCCGTTCCGGCTCTGGGGCCAACGTCCTGACTTTC
cdr3_aa: CASSPRSGSGANVLTF
d_call: .
v_call: TRBV18
j_call: TRBJ2-6
clone_size: .

cdr3_nt: TGTGCCAGCAGCTTACGGGGGTCTAATGAAAAACTGTTTTTT
cdr3_aa: CASSLRGSNEKLFF
d_call: .
v_call: TRBV7-6
j_call: TRBJ1-4
clone_size: .

cdr3_nt: TGTGCAAGTCGCTTATCAGGGAAGGCAAGCGAGCAGTACTTC
cdr3_aa: CASRLSGKASEQYF
d_call: .
v_call: TRBV12-2
j_call: TRBJ2-7
clone_size: .

cdr3_nt: TGTGCCAGCAGTCCTAACCCGGGACAGGGGAGACAGCCCCAGCATTTT
cdr3_aa: CASSPNPGQGRQPQHF
d_call: TRBD1
v_call: TRBV7-8
j_call: TRBJ1-5
clone_size: .

cdr3_nt: TGTGCCAGCAGCCCTGGGACAGGGTACGAGCAGTACTTC
cdr3_aa: CASSPGTGYEQYF
d_call: TRBD1
v_call: TRBV7-9
j_call: TRBJ2-7
clone_size: .

cdr3_nt: TGCGCCAGCTTAGGAAGCGGCACAGATACGCAGTATTTT
cdr3_aa: CASLGSGTDTQYF
d_call: .
v_call: TRBV5-1
j_call: TRBJ2-3
clone_size: .

cdr3_nt: TGTGCCAGCAGTTGGGCAAAGCTAGCGGGAAACTCCGAGCAGTACTTC
cdr3_aa: CASSWAKLAGNSEQYF
d_call: TRBD2
v_call: TRBV6-5
j_call: TRBJ2-7
clone_size: .

cdr3_nt: TGTGCCAGTAGTCCCCAGACAGGAGGTGGTGGCTACACCTTC
cdr3_aa: CASSPQTGGGGYTF
d_call: .
v_call: TRBV19
j_call: TRBJ1-2
clone_size: .

cdr3_nt: TGTGCCAGCAGCCTGAGGGCGACCGGGGAGCTGTTTTTT
cdr3_aa: CASSLRATGELFF
d_call: .
v_call: TRBV7-8
j_call: TRBJ2-2
clone_size: .

cdr3_nt: TGTGCCAGCAGCCTGACCGTGGAGGATGGCTACACCTTC
cdr3_aa: CASSLTVEDGYTF
d_call: .
v_call: TRBV7-2
j_call: TRBJ1-2
clone_size: .